The 17 T cell receptor beta chains presented below share a single source sample, sequenced in a study of Graves' ophthalmopathy and Graves' hyperthyroidism. Beta-chain TCR CDR3 regions were amplified from RNA transcripts. The first round was an RT-PCR with HTBI primers, and the second round was a multiplex PCR. TCRdb itself ran the multiplex PCR reads through MiXCR, one entry per CDR3 protein. The data hold more than 1,000,000 distinct CDR3 sequences, with approximately 35% observed a single time. Input material: peripheral blood or thyroid tissue (not recorded which). The receptors were gathered from an adult man with Graves' hyperthyroidism.

This clonotype was detected ten times or more. The chain employs TRBV9 and TRBJ1-4; the match to TRBD1 covers 10 bases. Germline loops: CDR1 SGDLS, CDR2 YYNGEE. After removal of 3 bases from V and 7 bases from J, the junction contained 3 bases not matched to a gene. The CDR3 covers 14 residues. The CDR3 here is CASSGQGAGEKLFF. CDR3 nucleotide sequence: TGTGCCAGCAGCGGACAGGGGGCTGGTGAAAAACTGTTTTTT.

V gene TRBV29-1 combines with J gene TRBJ1-2, with D possibly being TRBD1 (6 bases). CDR3 length: 15 residues. The germline CDR1 and CDR2 sequences are SQVTM and ANQGSEA. V lost 0 bases, J lost 8 bases, and 19 bases lay in between. The CDR3: CSVEDPWGGRGGYTF. For the CDR3, the DNA is TGCAGCGTTGAAGATCCGTGGGGTGGAAGGGGGGGCTACACCTTC. Complete variable domain (other parts from reference TRBV29-1 and TRBJ1-2): SAVISQKPSRDICQRGTSLTIQCQVDSQVTMMFWYRQQPGQSLTLIATANQGSEATYESGFVIDKFPISRPNLTFSTLTVSNMSPEDSSIYLCSVEDPWGGRGGYTFGSGTRLTVV.

In its sample, this clonotype was seen once. The gene calls are TRBV29-1 and TRBJ1-1; possibly TRBD1 for D (5 bases). V lost 6 bases and J 9 bases, leaving 26 bases between the germline ends. Germline assignment: CDR1 SQVTM and CDR2 ANQGSEA. CDR3 length: 15 amino acids. Here the CDR3 DNA reads TGCAGCGTCGTGACACAGAGCACGGGGGGTTGGCAAGCTTTCTTT. Protein product: CSVVTQSTGGWQAFF.

In the case of this clonotype: An end of the junction does not agree with germline; a read error may underlie this. CDR3 bases: TGCGCCAGCAGCCCTTTAGGGGAAAGCTCCTACGAGCAGAACTTC. It encodes CASSPLGESSYEQNF. The chain couples TRBV5-1 to TRBJ2-7, with TRBD1 as a possible D gene (5 bases). This CDR3 has 15 residues. The germline gives CDR1 SGHRS, CDR2 YFSETQ.

V and J are TRBV10-2 and TRBJ2-5; the match to TRBD2 covers 9 bases. Germline-derived CDR1 and CDR2 are WSHSY and SAAADI. This CDR3 is 15 amino acids long. V lost 6 bases to trimming and J lost 0 bases; unmatched junction nucleotides: 5. CDR3 coding DNA: TGCGCCAGCAGGCTAGCGGGGAGGCACCAAGAGACCCAGTACTTC. Encoded protein: CASRLAGRHQETQYF.

Concerning this clonotype itself: One end of the junction is discordant with germline, which a read error may explain. The chain has TRBV15 and TRBJ1-5; D may be TRBD1 (5 bases). There are 17 residues in the CDR3. The germline gives CDR1 LNHNV, CDR2 YYDKDF (reference sequence). CDR3 in amino acids: CATSGDRGTGDNQPQHF. In DNA, the CDR3 is TGTGCCACCAGCGGAGATCGGGGGACGGGGGACAATCAGCCCCAGCATTTT.

Remarks on this clonotype: This may arise from a read error, as a much more abundant clone is one base away. The J gene is TRBJ2-7, the V gene TRBV15; no firm D call. The CDR3 is 14 residues long. Germline V gives CDR1 LNHNV, CDR2 YYDKDF (reference sequence). CDR3 amino acids: CAASYTQSSYEQYF. The CDR3 region has the DNA TGTGCCGCCAGCTATACACAGAGCTCCTACGAGCAGTACTTC.

A single count supports this clonotype. The J gene is TRBJ1-4, the V gene TRBV20-1; TRBD1 aligns across 7 bases. From germline, CDR1 is DFQATT and CDR2 SNEGSKA (reference sequence). The CDR3 runs 14 residues. V dropped 2 bases and J dropped 3; count of bases not matched to a gene: 3. The CDR3 reads CSARIDRANEKLFF. The DNA for the CDR3 is TGCAGTGCTAGAATCGACAGGGCTAATGAAAAACTGTTTTTT.

This clonotype occurred a few times. V and J are TRBV12-3 or TRBV12-4 and TRBJ2-5; unclear D gene. V lost 2 bases, J lost 2 bases, and 12 bases lay in between. The CDR3 runs to 15 residues. The DNA for the CDR3 is TGTGCCAGCAGTTTACTGGGTCCACTTCAAGAGACCCAGTACTTC. Its protein is CASSLLGPLQETQYF.

Many counts were recorded for this clonotype. A much larger clone differs from this one at a single base, so this may be a read error. The chain carries TRBV11-2 and TRBJ1-1; no firm D call. The CDR3 is 12 residues long. Trimming pared 5 bases from V and 0 bases from J, leaving 4 bases between. Germline CDR1 is SGHAT and CDR2 is FQNNGV. The CDR3 DNA reads TGTGCCAGCAGCACCGTGAACACTGAAGCTTTCTTT. It yields the protein CASSTVNTEAFF.

There are many counts of this clonotype. The V and J genes are TRBV4-1 and TRBJ1-1; a weak D match, TRBD1 (6 bases). V was pared by 3 bases and J by 1 base, with 9 bases between. The CDR3 is 14 residues long. CDR1 MGHRA and CDR2 YSYEKL come from the germline V gene. The CDR3 protein is CASSQGDTNTEAFF. In DNA, the CDR3 is TGCGCCAGCAGCCAGGGGGACACGAACACTGAAGCTTTCTTT.

The V call is TRBV25-1, the J call TRBJ2-1; 8 nucleotides match TRBD2. The CDR3 has 17 amino acids. CDR1 MGHDK and CDR2 SYGVNS come from the germline V gene. Trimming removed 5 bases from V and 0 bases from J; junction bases left unmatched: 9. CDR3 bases: TGTGCCAGCAGTCCCCAGCCGGGACTAGGCTCCTACAATGAGCAGTTCTTC. Protein: CASSPQPGLGSYNEQFF.

On this clonotype itself: Possible read error: a much larger clone is one base away. The chain joins TRBV13 to TRBJ1-6; D is unresolved. This CDR3 contains 13 residues. The V gene lost 6 bases and the J gene lost 7 bases, with 10 bases spanning the gap. Germline V gene sequence: CDR1 PRHDT, CDR2 FYEKMQ (reference sequence). CDR3 coding DNA: TGTGCCAGCAGACGGCAGAGCAATTCACCCCTCCACTTT. It yields the protein CASRRQSNSPLHF.

The chain uses TRBV29-1 and TRBJ1-1; D call uncertain. The CDR3 is made up of 9 amino acids. V was shortened by 7 bases and J by 13 bases, with 13 bases between the two germline ends. Germline-derived CDR1 and CDR2 are SQVTM and ANQGSEA. The CDR3 DNA follows: TGCAGCGCCACCCGGGATGTTTTCTTT. Protein sequence: CSATRDVFF.

This clonotype was counted a few times. J is TRBJ2-3 and V is TRBV2, with 9 bases matching TRBD1. Germline-derived CDR1 and CDR2 are SNHLY and FYNNEI. CDR3 length: 14 amino acids. V dropped 5 bases and J dropped 5; count of bases not matched to a gene: 5. DNA of the CDR3: TGTGCCAGCAGTTTACGACAGGGGGTAGATACGCAGTATTTT. Its protein product is CASSLRQGVDTQYF.

Points on this clonotype: The junction departs from the called germline gene at one end, perhaps through a read error. The chain links TRBV12-3 or TRBV12-4 to TRBJ1-1, with D tentatively TRBD1 (5 bases). This CDR3 has 12 amino acids. CDR3 DNA sequence: TGTGTCAGCAGTTTGGGGCGGCACGAAGCTTTCTTT. Its protein is CVSSLGRHEAFF.

In its sample, this clonotype was seen a few times. The chain combines TRBV5-4 with TRBJ1-2; the D gene is possibly TRBD1 (5 bases). V gave up 0 bases and J gave up 4 bases, with 10 bases separating them. Germline V gives CDR1 SGHNT, CDR2 YYREEE (reference sequence). CDR3 length: 14 residues. The CDR3 is CASSLVTGTYGYTF. The CDR3 DNA sequence: TGTGCCAGCAGCTTGGTTACAGGAACCTATGGCTACACCTTC.